A selection of T cell receptor beta chains follows, all from one sample in a study of T cells in Graves' hyperthyroidism and ophthalmopathy. Each CDR3 protein gets one entry after TCRdb re-called the multiplex PCR reads with MiXCR. The sample lists hundreds of thousands of distinct CDR3 sequences, about 14% occurring once. The specimen sequenced was blood. Receptor source: a woman younger than 35 with Graves' hyperthyroidism. CDR3s include the opening cysteine and the closing phenylalanine or tryptophan. The order of the fields is J gene, V gene, clone size, D gene, CDR3 protein, CDR3 DNA. The D gene is left open where the match is weak. Clone size is given for some rows only: seen once, a few or many times, or a class if the clone is expanded.

>TRBJ1-2|TRBV6-1|-|-
CASSSLRRYGYTF
TGTGCCAGCAGCAGCCTTCGACGCTATGGCTACACCTTC
>TRBJ2-1|TRBV20-1|-|-
CSARDERFSSYNEQFF
TGCAGTGCTAGAGATGAACGGTTTAGCTCCTACAATGAGCAGTTCTTC
>TRBJ2-1|TRBV11-2|few|-
CASSLVGRGTYNEQFF
TGTGCCAGCAGCTTAGTAGGGCGGGGAACCTACAATGAGCAGTTCTTC
>TRBJ1-1|TRBV15|many|TRBD1
CATSTSPRGGRRTEAFF
TGTGCCACCAGCACCTCCCCGAGAGGGGGCAGGAGGACTGAAGCTTTCTTT
>TRBJ1-4|TRBV28|many|-
CASSLYSATNEKLFF
TGTGCCAGCAGTCTTTACAGTGCAACTAATGAAAAACTGTTTTTT
>TRBJ2-2|TRBV13|few|-
CASRRVIPYTGELFF
TGTGCCAGCAGGCGGGTGATACCCTACACCGGGGAGCTGTTTTTT
>TRBJ1-1|TRBV12-3/TRBV12-4|many|-
CASSLRGTEAFF
TGTGCCAGCAGTTTAAGGGGGACAGAAGCTTTCTTT
>TRBJ1-1|TRBV29-1|few|-
CSVVSQVSLMNTEAFF
TGCAGCGTTGTGTCCCAAGTTAGCCTCATGAACACTGAAGCTTTCTTT
>TRBJ2-5|TRBV12-3/TRBV12-4|many|-
CASSSGYQETQYF
TGTGCCAGCAGTTCAGGGTACCAAGAGACCCAGTACTTC
>TRBJ1-1|TRBV27|few|-
CASSSPTGNTEAFF
TGTGCCAGCAGTTCTCCGACAGGTAACACTGAAGCTTTCTTT
>TRBJ2-4|TRBV6-1|few|TRBD1
CASSPPTGGAKNIQYF
TGTGCCAGCAGTCCCCCCACAGGGGGGGCCAAAAACATTCAGTACTTC
>TRBJ1-1|TRBV11-2|many|TRBD1
CASSWGGTGLGTEAFF
TGTGCCAGCAGCTGGGGGGGGACAGGTCTGGGCACTGAAGCTTTCTTT
>TRBJ1-4|TRBV27|-|-
CASGRPLFF
TGTGCCTCCGGGCGTCCTCTGTTTTTT
>TRBJ2-1|TRBV6-1|many|-
CASSLRSSSPLNEQFF
TGTGCCAGCAGTCTCCGTAGTAGCTCCCCCCTCAATGAGCAGTTCTTC
>TRBJ2-5|TRBV11-2|many|-
CASSSLSGRLQETQYF
TGTGCCAGCAGCTCCTTGAGCGGCAGACTCCAAGAGACCCAGTACTTC
>TRBJ2-5|TRBV6-1|many|TRBD1
CASSARDRGGTQYF
TGTGCCAGCAGTGCACGGGACAGAGGGGGGACCCAGTACTTC
>TRBJ2-1|TRBV15|few|-
CATSPGLGEQFF
TGTGCCACCAGCCCGGGGCTGGGCGAGCAGTTCTTC
>TRBJ2-2|TRBV28|few|TRBD2
CASSPFGAGENTGELFF
TGTGCCAGCAGCCCCTTCGGGGCGGGAGAGAACACCGGGGAGCTGTTTTTT
>TRBJ2-4|TRBV3-1|many|TRBD2
CASSQDPSGGIQYF
TGTGCCAGCAGCCAAGATCCCTCGGGGGGCATTCAGTACTTC
>TRBJ2-1|TRBV4-1|-|-
CASSQAPPGSSYNEQFF
TGCGCCAGCAGCCAAGCTCCCCCGGGAAGCTCCTACAATGAGCAGTTCTTC
>TRBJ1-6|TRBV2|many|TRBD1
CASGTGLSNSPFHF
TGTGCCAGCGGGACAGGGCTTAGTAATTCACCCTTCCACTTT
>TRBJ2-1|TRBV12-3/TRBV12-4|few|-
CASGNSIGGEQFF
TGTGCCAGCGGGAATAGTATCGGTGGTGAGCAGTTCTTC
>TRBJ2-1|TRBV20-1|-|TRBD2
CSARDGTGVGTSRRNEQFF
TGCAGTGCTAGAGATGGAACGGGTGTCGGGACTAGTCGTCGCAATGAGCAGTTCTTC
>TRBJ1-5|TRBV7-8|many|-
CASSLAYRDSNQPQHF
TGTGCCAGCAGTCTAGCCTACAGGGATAGCAATCAGCCCCAGCATTTT
>TRBJ2-3|TRBV7-9|few|TRBD2
CASSFGLAVLEDTQYF
TGTGCCAGCAGCTTTGGACTAGCGGTTCTCGAGGATACGCAGTATTTT
>TRBJ2-7|TRBV9|many|TRBD2
CASSGGLAGRSYEQYF
TGTGCCAGCAGCGGGGGACTAGCGGGAAGGTCCTACGAGCAGTACTTC
>TRBJ2-7|TRBV7-9|-|-
CASSLEWDYEQYF
TGTGCCAGCAGCCTCGAGTGGGACTACGAGCAGTACTTC
>TRBJ1-1|TRBV4-1|-|-
CASSQGRGFMNTEAFF
TGCGCCAGCAGCCAAGGAAGGGGGTTCATGAACACTGAAGCTTTCTTT
>TRBJ1-4|TRBV7-9|few|TRBD1
CASSPGQGARANEKLFF
TGTGCCAGCAGCCCGGGACAGGGGGCCCGGGCTAATGAAAAACTGTTTTTT
>TRBJ1-5|TRBV5-6|few|-
CASSRLQGGTFPFNQPQHF
TGTGCCAGCAGCCGATTACAAGGGGGAACTTTCCCTTTCAATCAGCCCCAGCATTTT
>TRBJ1-1|TRBV6-2/TRBV6-3|-|-
CASIVGPTTFF
TGTGCCAGCATTGTTGGCCCCACCACTTTCTTT
>TRBJ2-1|TRBV28|many|TRBD2
CASSYLAGSGGHEQFF
TGTGCCAGCAGTTATCTAGCGGGAAGCGGCGGGCATGAGCAGTTCTTC
>TRBJ2-7|TRBV2|many|TRBD2
CASRGTSGPPIYEQYF
TGTGCCAGCAGGGGGACTAGCGGGCCTCCTATCTACGAGCAGTACTTC
>TRBJ2-7|TRBV19|few|TRBD2
CASSIVAGGSYEQYF
TGTGCCAGTAGTATCGTAGCGGGAGGTTCCTACGAGCAGTACTTC
>TRBJ1-3|TRBV2|few|-
CASSEEARTSGNTIYF
TGTGCCAGCAGTGAAGAAGCAAGGACGTCTGGAAACACCATATATTTT
>TRBJ2-1|TRBV28|few|TRBD1
CASLLDRAWDEQFF
TGTGCCAGCCTCCTCGACAGGGCTTGGGATGAGCAGTTCTTC
>TRBJ2-7|TRBV11-2|many|-
CASRPPGHAQYEQYF
TGTGCCAGCAGGCCCCCGGGACACGCACAATACGAGCAGTACTTC
>TRBJ2-7|TRBV7-8|many|TRBD1
CASSVTGGSYEQYF
TGTGCCAGCAGCGTCACAGGGGGCTCCTACGAGCAGTACTTC
>TRBJ2-4|TRBV29-1|-|TRBD1
CSALDRGNIQYF
TGCAGCGCTTTAGACAGGGGGAACATTCAGTACTTC
>TRBJ1-1|TRBV7-2|many|-
CASSRQAVMNTEAFF
TGTGCCAGCAGCCGACAGGCCGTTATGAACACTGAAGCTTTCTTT
>TRBJ2-5|TRBV10-2|-|-
CASRRRGGETQYF
TGCGCCAGCAGAAGGAGAGGAGGGGAGACCCAGTACTTC
>TRBJ2-2|TRBV3-1|-|-
CASRGAGSKAGELFF
TGTGCCAGCAGGGGGGCCGGGAGCAAGGCCGGGGAGCTGTTTTTT
>TRBJ1-1|TRBV20-1|many|TRBD1
CSASDRANTEAFF
TGCAGTGCTAGTGACAGGGCGAACACTGAAGCTTTCTTT
>TRBJ2-1|TRBV9|few|-
CASSVPLQGSSYNEQFF
TGTGCCAGCAGCGTTCCCCTTCAGGGGAGCTCCTACAATGAGCAGTTCTTC
>TRBJ1-2|TRBV28|many|-
CASSPAIGGSRYTF
TGTGCCAGCAGTCCCGCCATCGGAGGGAGTCGCTACACCTTC
>TRBJ1-2|TRBV5-1|many|-
CASSLLGEPRYGYTF
TGCGCCAGCAGCTTGCTCGGGGAACCCCGCTATGGCTACACCTTC
>TRBJ2-1|TRBV2|-|TRBD2
CASRAGTSGSSSYNEQFF
TGTGCCAGCAGAGCCGGGACTAGCGGGTCCAGCTCCTACAATGAGCAGTTCTTC
>TRBJ1-5|TRBV7-6|many|-
CASSRTGIGNQPQHF
TGTGCCAGCAGCAGGACGGGGATCGGCAATCAGCCCCAGCATTTT
>TRBJ1-5|TRBV6-1|few|-
CASSPDGGYNQPQHF
TGTGCCAGCAGTCCCGACGGGGGTTACAATCAGCCCCAGCATTTT
>TRBJ1-3|TRBV3-1|many|-
CASSQVRQSSSGNTIYF
TGTGCCAGCAGCCAAGTGAGGCAGTCATCTTCTGGAAACACCATATATTTT
>TRBJ2-7|TRBV3-1|-|TRBD1
CASSPPGQGFHEQYF
TGTGCCAGCAGCCCCCCGGGACAGGGTTTTCACGAGCAGTACTTC
>TRBJ2-7|TRBV28|many|-
CASSLSPLVQYF
TGTGCCAGCAGTTTGTCCCCACTCGTGCAGTACTTC